Listed here is a single TCR beta chain. This clonotype was seen a few times. The antigen this receptor binds is unknown. Qualities for individual bases were not recorded, and no much larger clone is one base off. At the junction V is shortened by 1 base and J by 5 bases, with 11 bases in between. The germline V gene encodes CDR1 SGHTA and CDR2 FQGNSA. The CDR3 covers 14 residues, taking in both the cysteine and the phenylalanine. This entry keeps only the CDR3 DNA: 42 bases, framed from base 1. TCR cDNA was made using 5'RACE template switching, a step that added a universal primer site and unique molecular identifiers. cDNA synthesis was primed from both the TCR alpha and TCR beta constant segments. Libraries were amplified in two PCR steps, with sample barcodes and sequencing adapters added in the second step. Sequencing of libraries was done on Illumina HiSeq 2500 (2x100 bp) or NovaSeq (2x150 bp). In the authors' own workflow: MIGEC handled demultiplexing of reads and collapsing into UMI consensus sequences, while MiXCR performed V(D)J alignment. Using edgeR on replicate PBMC samples, clonotypes were called vaccine-responding if FDR was below 0.01 and the log2 fold change was above 5 up to day 15. Each bulk clonotype received a CD4 or CD8 identity based on whether the sequenced CD4 or CD8 repertoire contained that clonotype at higher abundance. TCRdb itself trimmed the public reads at Q25 with fastp, ran MiXCR and retained productive beta chains. Entries are consolidated by CDR3 protein sequence, retaining the most common genes and DNA. Here the V and J calls rest on TCRdb's processing, not on the authors' analysis. A total of around 160,000 distinct CDR3 sequences appear in this sample, 6.5% to 8.5% of them only once. Of the sample, more than 2.5% falls within the top ten clones.

The sample belongs to a study of T cells after yellow fever vaccination (dated by TCRdb to the late 2010s). For the study in its entirety: The SMART-Seq v4 Ultra Low Input RNA kit was used to prepare libraries from fractions with low cell numbers. Two healthy male donors made up the cohort, one aged 18 to 30 years and the other aged 30 to 39 years. To track T-cell clones before and after primary and booster YFV17D yellow fever vaccination, bulk TCR alpha and beta repertoires were sequenced longitudinally. Blood was drawn at multiple timepoints before and after primary and secondary immunization, with bulk PBMC replicates and cell subsets isolated. General study outcomes and caveats: The secondary T-cell response was weaker than the primary response but faster, peaking on day 5 instead of day 15. Computational filtering was needed because FACS-sorted repertoires could contain abundant contaminating clonotypes from the bulk population. Because only a couple of donors were included in the study, the extent to which the findings can be generalized is limited. A small share of clonotypes was detected in both CD4 and CD8 compartments, with the overlap likely arising from convergent recombination. After the booster, most of the clones that had expanded following primary vaccination were detected again (just under 97% of CD4 and around 88% of CD8), which suggests that memory was broadly maintained.

Per the publication, the treatment or condition label means: live attenuated yellow fever vaccine strain. PBMCs were isolated from peripheral blood using a standard Ficoll-Paque protocol. CD4 and CD8 T-cell fractions were isolated with Dynabeads CD4 and CD8 positive selection kits. TriZol was used to extract RNA from bulk PBMCs, from CD4 and CD8 fractions, and from dextramer-positive and dextramer-negative fractions. This specimen was CD4+ T cells sorted from PBMCs, taken 4 to 5 days after the first yellow fever vaccination. The chain links TRBV7-2 with TRBJ2-5, with the D segment possibly TRBD1 or TRBD2, each aligning over 5 bases. The sequence was obtained from a man aged 18 to 30 who received the YFV17D yellow fever vaccine. For the CDR3, the sequence is CASSLVQGVETQYF. The nucleotides read TGTGCCAGCAGCTTAGTTCAGGGAGTGGAGACCCAGTACTTC.